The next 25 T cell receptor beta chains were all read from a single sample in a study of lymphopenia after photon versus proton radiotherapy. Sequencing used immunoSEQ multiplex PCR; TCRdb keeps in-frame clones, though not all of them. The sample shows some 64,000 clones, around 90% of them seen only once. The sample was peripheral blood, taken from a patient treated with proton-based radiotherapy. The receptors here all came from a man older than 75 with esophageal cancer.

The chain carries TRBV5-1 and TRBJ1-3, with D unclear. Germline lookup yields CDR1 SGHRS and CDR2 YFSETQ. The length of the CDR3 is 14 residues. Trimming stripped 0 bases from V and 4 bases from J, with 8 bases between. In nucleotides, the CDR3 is TGCGCCAGCAGCTTGGTTTCACGGGGAAACACCATATATTTT. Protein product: CASSLVSRGNTIYF.

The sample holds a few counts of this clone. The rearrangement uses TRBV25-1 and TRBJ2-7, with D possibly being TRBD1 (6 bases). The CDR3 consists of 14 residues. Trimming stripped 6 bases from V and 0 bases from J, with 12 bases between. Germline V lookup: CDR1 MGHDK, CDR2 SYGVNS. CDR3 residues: CASRTPGDSYEQYF. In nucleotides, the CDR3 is TGTGCCAGCAGGACCCCAGGGGACTCCTACGAGCAGTACTTC.

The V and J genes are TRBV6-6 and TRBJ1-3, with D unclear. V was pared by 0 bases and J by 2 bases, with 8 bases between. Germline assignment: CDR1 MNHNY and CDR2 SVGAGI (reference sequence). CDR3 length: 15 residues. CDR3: CASSYSPGAGNTIYF. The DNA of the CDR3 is TGTGCCAGCAGTTACTCCCCTGGAGCTGGAAACACCATATATTTT.

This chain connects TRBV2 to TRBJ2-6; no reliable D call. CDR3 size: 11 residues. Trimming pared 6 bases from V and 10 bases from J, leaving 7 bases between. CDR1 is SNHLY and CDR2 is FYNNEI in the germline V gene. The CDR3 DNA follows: TGTGCCAGCAGCTCGCCAAACGTCCTGACTTTC. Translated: CASSSPNVLTF.

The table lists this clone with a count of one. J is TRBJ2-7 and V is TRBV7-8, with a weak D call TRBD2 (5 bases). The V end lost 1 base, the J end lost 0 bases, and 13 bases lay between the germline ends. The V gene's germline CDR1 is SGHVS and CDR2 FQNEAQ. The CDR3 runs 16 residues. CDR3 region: CASSLERRETSYEQYF. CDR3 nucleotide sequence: TGTGCCAGCAGCTTAGAACGAAGGGAGACCTCCTACGAGCAGTACTTC.

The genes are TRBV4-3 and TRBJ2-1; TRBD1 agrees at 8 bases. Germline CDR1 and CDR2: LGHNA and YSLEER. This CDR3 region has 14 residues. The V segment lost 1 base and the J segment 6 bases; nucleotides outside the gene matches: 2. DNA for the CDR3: TGCGCCAGCAGCCAAGGACAGGGGAGCAATGAGCAGTTCTTC. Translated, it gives CASSQGQGSNEQFF.

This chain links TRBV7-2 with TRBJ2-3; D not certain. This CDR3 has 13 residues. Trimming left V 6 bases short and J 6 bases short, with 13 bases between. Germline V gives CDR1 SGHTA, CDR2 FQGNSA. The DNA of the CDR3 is TGTGCCAGCAGGTCCCCCAGTGGGGATACGCAGTATTTT. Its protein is CASRSPSGDTQYF.

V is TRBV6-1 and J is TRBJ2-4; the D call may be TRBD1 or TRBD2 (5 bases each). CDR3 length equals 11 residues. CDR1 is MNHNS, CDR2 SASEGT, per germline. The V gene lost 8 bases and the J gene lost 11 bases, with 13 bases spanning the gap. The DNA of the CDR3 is TGTGCCAGCGGCAGGGACGGAGTTCAGTACTTC. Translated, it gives CASGRDGVQYF.

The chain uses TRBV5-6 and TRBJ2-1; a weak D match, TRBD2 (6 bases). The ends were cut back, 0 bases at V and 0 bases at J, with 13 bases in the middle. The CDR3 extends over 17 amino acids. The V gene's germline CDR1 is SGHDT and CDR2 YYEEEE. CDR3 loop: CASSLDGAGNSYNEQFF. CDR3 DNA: TGTGCCAGCAGCTTGGACGGGGCGGGGAACTCCTACAATGAGCAGTTCTTC.

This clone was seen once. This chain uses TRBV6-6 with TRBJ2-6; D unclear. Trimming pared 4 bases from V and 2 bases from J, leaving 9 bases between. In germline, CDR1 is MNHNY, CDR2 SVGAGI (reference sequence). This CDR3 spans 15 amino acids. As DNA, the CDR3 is TGTGCCAGCAGTTCACTAAGAACTGGGGCCAACGTCCTGACTTTC. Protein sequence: CASSSLRTGANVLTF.

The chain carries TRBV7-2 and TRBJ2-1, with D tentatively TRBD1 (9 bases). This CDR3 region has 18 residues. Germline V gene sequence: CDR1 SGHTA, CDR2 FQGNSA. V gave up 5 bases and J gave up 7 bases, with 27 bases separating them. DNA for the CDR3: TGTGCCAGCAGCATCTGGACAGGGGCTAGCGGGCTTCGGAATGAGCAGTTCTTC. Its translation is CASSIWTGASGLRNEQFF.

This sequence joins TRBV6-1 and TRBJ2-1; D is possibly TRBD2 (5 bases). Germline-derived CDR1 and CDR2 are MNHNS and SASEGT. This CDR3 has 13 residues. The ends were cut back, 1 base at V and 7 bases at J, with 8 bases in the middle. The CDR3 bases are TGTGCCAGCAGTGAAGGACGACTAAATGAGCAGTTCTTC. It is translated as CASSEGRLNEQFF.

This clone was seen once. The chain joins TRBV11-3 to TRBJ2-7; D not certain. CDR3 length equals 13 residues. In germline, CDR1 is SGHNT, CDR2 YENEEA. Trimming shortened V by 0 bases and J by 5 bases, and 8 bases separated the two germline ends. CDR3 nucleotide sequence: TGTGCCAGCAGCTTAGACCAGGACCACGAGCAGTACTTC. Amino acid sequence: CASSLDQDHEQYF.

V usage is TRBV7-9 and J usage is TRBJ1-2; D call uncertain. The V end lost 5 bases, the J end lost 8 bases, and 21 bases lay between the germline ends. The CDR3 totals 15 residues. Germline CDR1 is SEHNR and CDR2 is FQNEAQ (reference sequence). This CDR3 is CASSPVGDEGGGYTF. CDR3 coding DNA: TGTGCCAGCAGCCCGGTGGGCGATGAGGGTGGCGGCTACACCTTC.

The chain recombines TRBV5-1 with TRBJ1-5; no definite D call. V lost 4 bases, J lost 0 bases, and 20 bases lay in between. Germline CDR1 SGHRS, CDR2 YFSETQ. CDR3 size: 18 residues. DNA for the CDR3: TGCGCCAGCAGCCCTGGAGACCGTTCCTATTATAGCAATCAGCCCCAGCATTTT. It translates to CASSPGDRSYYSNQPQHF.

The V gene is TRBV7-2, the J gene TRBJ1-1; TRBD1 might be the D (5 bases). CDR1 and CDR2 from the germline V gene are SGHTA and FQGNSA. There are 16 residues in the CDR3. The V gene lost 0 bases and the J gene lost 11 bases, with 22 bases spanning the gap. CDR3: CASSLAPTGGPRGAFF. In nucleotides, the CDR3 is TGTGCCAGCAGCTTAGCCCCCACGGGGGGACCCAGAGGGGCTTTCTTT.

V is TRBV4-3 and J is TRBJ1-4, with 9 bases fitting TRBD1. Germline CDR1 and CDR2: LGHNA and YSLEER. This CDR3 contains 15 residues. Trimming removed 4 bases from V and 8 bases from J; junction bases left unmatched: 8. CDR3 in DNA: TGCGCCAGCAGCCGACAACAGGGGGCCGGCGAAAAACTGTTTTTT. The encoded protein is CASSRQQGAGEKLFF.

In DNA, the CDR3 is TGTGCCAGCCCGGGAAACACCATATATTTT. Amino acids: CASPGNTIYF. The rearrangement joins TRBV7-9 to TRBJ1-3; D not resolved. CDR1 is SEHNR, CDR2 FQNEAQ, per germline (reference sequence). The CDR3 loop spans 10 amino acids. V was trimmed by 8 bases and J by 4 bases, leaving 3 bases between them.

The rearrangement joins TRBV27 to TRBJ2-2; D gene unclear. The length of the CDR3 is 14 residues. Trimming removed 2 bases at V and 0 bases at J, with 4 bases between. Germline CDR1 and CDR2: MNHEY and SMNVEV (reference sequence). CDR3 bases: TGTGCCAGCAGTTTAGCCGCGAACACCGGGGAGCTGTTTTTT. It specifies CASSLAANTGELFF.

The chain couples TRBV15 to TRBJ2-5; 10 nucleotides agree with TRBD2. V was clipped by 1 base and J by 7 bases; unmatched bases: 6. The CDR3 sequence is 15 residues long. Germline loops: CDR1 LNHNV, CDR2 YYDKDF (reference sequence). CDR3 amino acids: CATSRGTSGIATQYF. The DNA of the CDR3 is TGTGCCACCAGCAGAGGGACTAGCGGTATAGCGACCCAGTACTTC. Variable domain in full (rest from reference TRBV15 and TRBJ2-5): DAMVIQNPRYQVTQFGKPVTLSCSQTLNHNVMYWYQQKSSQAPKLLFHYYDKDFNNEADTPDNFQSRRPNTSFCFLDIRSPGLGDTAMYLCATSRGTSGIATQYFGPGTRLLVL.

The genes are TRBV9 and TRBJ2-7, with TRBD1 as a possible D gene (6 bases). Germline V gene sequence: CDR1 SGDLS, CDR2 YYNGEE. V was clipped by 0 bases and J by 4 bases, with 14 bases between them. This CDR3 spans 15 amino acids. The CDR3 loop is CASSVAPGQQYEQYF. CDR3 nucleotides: TGTGCCAGCAGCGTAGCCCCGGGACAACAGTACGAGCAGTACTTC.

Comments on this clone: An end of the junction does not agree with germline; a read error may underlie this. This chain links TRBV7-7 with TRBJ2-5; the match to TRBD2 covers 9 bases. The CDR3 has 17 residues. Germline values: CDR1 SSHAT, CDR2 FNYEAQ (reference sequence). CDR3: CASSLVVTAGGRETQYF. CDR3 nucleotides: TGTGCTAGCAGCTTAGTAGTGACAGCGGGGGGCCGAGAGACCCAGTACTTC.

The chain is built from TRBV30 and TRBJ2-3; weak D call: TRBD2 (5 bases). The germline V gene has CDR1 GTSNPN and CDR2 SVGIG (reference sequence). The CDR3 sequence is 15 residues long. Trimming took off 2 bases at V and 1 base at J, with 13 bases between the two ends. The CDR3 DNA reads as TGTGCCTGGAGTTATAGTGGGAGTGGCACAGATACGCAGTATTTT. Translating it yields CAWSYSGSGTDTQYF.

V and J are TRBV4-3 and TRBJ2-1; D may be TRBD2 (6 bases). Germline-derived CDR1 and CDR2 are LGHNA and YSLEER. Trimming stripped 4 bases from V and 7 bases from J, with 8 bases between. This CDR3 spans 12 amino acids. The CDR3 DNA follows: TGCGCCAGCAGCCCGGGGAGGAATGAGCAGTTCTTC. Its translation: CASSPGRNEQFF.

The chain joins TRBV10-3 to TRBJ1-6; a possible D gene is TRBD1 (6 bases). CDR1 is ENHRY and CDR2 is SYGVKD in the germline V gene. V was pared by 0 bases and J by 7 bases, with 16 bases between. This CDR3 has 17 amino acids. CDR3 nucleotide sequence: TGTGCCATCAGTGAGTCGATCGGGGGGCTGGGGAATTCACCCCTCCACTTT. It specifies CAISESIGGLGNSPLHF.